In this sample, the clone carrying this TCR beta chain turned up many times. The trim removed 5 bases at V and 2 bases at J, leaving 9 bases unmatched. The CDR3 loop spans 15 amino acids. The sample comes from a study of T cell repertoires in cytomegalovirus infection. Background on the study: Public TCR beta signatures provided an indication of both CMV infection and a matching HLA type.

MiXCR was run by TCRdb on the reads, yielding one entry per CDR3 protein. The repertoire holds approximately 550,000 distinct CDR3 sequences, with 16% as singletons. Sequencing was performed on CD8+ T cells from PBMCs. The chain combines TRBV12-3 or TRBV12-4 with TRBJ2-7; TRBD1 agrees at 7 bases. The sequence came from a human donor in good health (CMV status not recorded). Some clones in this sample may be carry-over from other donors' samples. This chain's CDR3 is CASSPSTGITYEQYF. The CDR3, as DNA: TGTGCCAGCAGTCCCTCGACAGGGATCACCTACGAGCAGTACTTC.